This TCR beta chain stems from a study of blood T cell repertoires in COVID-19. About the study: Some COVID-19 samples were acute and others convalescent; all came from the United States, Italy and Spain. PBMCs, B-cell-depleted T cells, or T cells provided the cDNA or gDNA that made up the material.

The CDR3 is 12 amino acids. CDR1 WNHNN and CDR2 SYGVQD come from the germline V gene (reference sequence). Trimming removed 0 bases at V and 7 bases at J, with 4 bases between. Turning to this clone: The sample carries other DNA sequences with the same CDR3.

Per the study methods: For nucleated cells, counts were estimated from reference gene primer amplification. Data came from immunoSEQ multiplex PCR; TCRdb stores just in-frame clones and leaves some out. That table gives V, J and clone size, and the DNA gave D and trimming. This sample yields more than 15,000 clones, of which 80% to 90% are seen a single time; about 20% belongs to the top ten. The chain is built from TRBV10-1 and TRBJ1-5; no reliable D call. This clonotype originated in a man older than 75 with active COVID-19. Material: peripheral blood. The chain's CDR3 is CASSESGQPQHF. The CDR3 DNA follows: TGCGCCAGCAGTGAGTCGGGCCAGCCCCAGCATTTT.